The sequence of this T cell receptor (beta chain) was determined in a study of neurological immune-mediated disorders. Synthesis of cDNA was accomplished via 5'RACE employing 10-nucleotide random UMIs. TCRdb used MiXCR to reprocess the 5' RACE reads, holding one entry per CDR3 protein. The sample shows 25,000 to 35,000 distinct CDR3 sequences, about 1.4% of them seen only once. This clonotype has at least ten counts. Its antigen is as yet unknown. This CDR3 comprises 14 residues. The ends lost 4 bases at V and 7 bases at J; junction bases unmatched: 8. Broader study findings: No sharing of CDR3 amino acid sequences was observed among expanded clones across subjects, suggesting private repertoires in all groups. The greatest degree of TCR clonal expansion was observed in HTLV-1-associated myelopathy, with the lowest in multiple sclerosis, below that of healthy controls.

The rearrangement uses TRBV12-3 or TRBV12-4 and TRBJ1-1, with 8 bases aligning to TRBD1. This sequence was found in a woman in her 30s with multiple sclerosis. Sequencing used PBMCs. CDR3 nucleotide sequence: TGTGCCAGCAGTTCCCAGGGGGCCATAGGTGAAGCTTTCTTT. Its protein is CASSSQGAIGEAFF.